This entry is about one T cell receptor beta chain. The antigen is undetermined. This specimen belongs to a study of early T cells in non-severe SARS-CoV-2 infection. Study background: The sequenced material was bulk RNA from unsorted whole blood, and its chains were unpaired. The study's findings and limits: Sequences matched to VDJdb favored anti-spike CD8 responses, while private and CD4 specificities were missed.

The CDR3 has 14 residues. CDR1 is MNHNY, CDR2 SVGAGI, per germline (reference sequence). V lost 2 bases and J 10 bases, leaving 15 bases between the germline ends. Tagging with unique molecular identifiers was applied to individual cDNA molecules. TCRdb redid the calling of the 5' RACE reads with MiXCR, one entry per CDR3 protein. The sample has about 44,000 distinct CDR3 sequences; 12% are singletons. The TCR originated in an adult who was a healthcare worker with PCR-confirmed SARS-CoV-2 infection or an uninfected control (not recorded which). The rearrangement links TRBV6-6 to TRBJ2-1; D is unclear. Sequencing was carried out using whole blood. CDR3 region: CASSYERAAREQFF. The DNA for the CDR3 is TGTGCCAGCAGTTACGAAAGGGCCGCGAGGGAGCAGTTCTTC.